This entry lists 8 T cell receptor beta chains sequenced from one sample in a study of Graves' ophthalmopathy and Graves' hyperthyroidism (dated by TCRdb to the late 2010s). TCRdb lists the instrument as Illumina HiSeq 2000. TCR beta CDR3 regions were amplified from RNA transcripts for repertoire sequencing. The first round of RT-PCR was done with HTBI primers and the Qiagen OneStep RT-PCR kit, and was followed by a second round of multiplex PCR, then size selection and purification. The public reads were quality trimmed at Q25 with fastp and then assembled into clones with MiXCR by TCRdb, keeping productive beta chains. All rows with the same CDR3 protein become a single entry with the most common DNA and genes. The sample records 500,000 to 800,000 distinct CDR3 sequences, roughly 41% of which are singletons. The ten largest clones represent 3% to 4% of the sample. Sequencing was done on a sample of peripheral blood. Receptor source: an adult man with Graves' ophthalmopathy.

Comment on this clonotype: One junction end disagrees with the germline gene, perhaps due to a read error. This chain uses TRBV12-5 with TRBJ1-5, with D possibly matching TRBD1 (5 bases). The CDR3 consists of 13 residues. Germline-derived CDR1 and CDR2 are LGHNT and FRNRAP. The CDR3 DNA reads TGTGTTAGTGCCCAAGGGACGGGTCAGCCCCAGCATTTT. Translating it yields CVSAQGTGQPQHF.

The CDR3 region is CASEVGPGQGAGRAETQYF. The CDR3 region has the DNA TGTGCCAGCGAGGTTGGGCCGGGACAGGGAGCGGGAAGGGCAGAGACCCAGTACTTC. The chain is built from TRBV10-3 and TRBJ2-5; 9 bases are shared with TRBD1. Trimming took 10 bases from V and 4 from J; bases not matched to a gene: 25. In germline, CDR1 is ENHRY, CDR2 SYGVKD. This CDR3 has 19 amino acids.

Only a few counts were recorded for this clonotype. The rearrangement uses TRBV7-3 and TRBJ2-3, with D unclear. The CDR3 is made up of 13 amino acids. Deletions cut 1 base from V and 4 bases from J, with 6 bases between. Germline V gene sequence: CDR1 SGHTA, CDR2 FQGTGA. DNA of the CDR3: TGTGCCAGCAGCTTAAACTTTCCAGATACGCAGTATTTT. This codes for CASSLNFPDTQYF.

Ten or more counts support this clonotype. The chain couples TRBV2 to TRBJ1-6; no firm D call. Germline V gene sequence: CDR1 SNHLY, CDR2 FYNNEI. V lost 0 bases and J lost 6, with 15 bases in between. The CDR3 has 17 amino acids. The CDR3 DNA follows: TGTGCCAGCAGTGAAGCGTTCGCAGGACGCTTTAATTCACCCCTCCACTTT. It specifies CASSEAFAGRFNSPLHF.

The chain uses TRBV2 and TRBJ1-2; 11 nucleotides line up with TRBD1. Germline trimming cut 5 bases from V and 14 bases from J; bases unmatched to any gene: 7. The CDR3 runs to 12 residues. From germline, CDR1 is SNHLY and CDR2 FYNNEI. CDR3 region: CASSHRDRGETF. As DNA, the CDR3 is TGTGCCAGCAGTCACCGGGACAGGGGGGAGACCTTC.

The chain combines TRBV25-1 with TRBJ1-5; 9 bases are a match to TRBD1. The germline V gene encodes CDR1 MGHDK and CDR2 SYGVNS. V gave up 6 bases and J gave up 1 base; unmatched junction bases: 10. The length of the CDR3 is 17 residues. The CDR3 sequence is CASRSGTGHGSNQPQHF. In nucleotides, the CDR3 is TGTGCCAGCAGGTCGGGGACAGGGCATGGGAGCAATCAGCCCCAGCATTTT. The variable domain in full, completed from reference TRBV25-1 and TRBJ1-5, reads EADIYQTPRYLVIGTGKKITLECSQTMGHDKMYWYQQDPGMELHLIHYSYGVNSTEKGDLSSESTVSRIRTEHFPLTLESARPSHTSQYLCASRSGTGHGSNQPQHFGDGTRLSIL.

J is TRBJ1-1 and V is TRBV14, with unresolved D. CDR1 and CDR2 (germline): SGHDN, FVKESK. This CDR3 region has 14 residues. V was shortened by 7 bases and J by 0 bases, with 12 bases between the two germline ends. The CDR3 bases are TGTGCCAGCACCCCGGGAGGGATGAACACTGAAGCTTTCTTT. This codes for CASTPGGMNTEAFF.

This chain connects TRBV4-1 to TRBJ1-1, with D unclear. Germline lookup yields CDR1 MGHRA and CDR2 YSYEKL. Between the trimmed V and J ends, which lost 1 base and 0 bases, there was a span of 12 bases. This CDR3 has 16 amino acids. DNA of the CDR3: TGCGCCAGCAGCCAAGTACGTGGCCACATGAACACTGAAGCTTTCTTT. Its protein product is CASSQVRGHMNTEAFF.